This T cell receptor beta chain emerged from a study of technical replicates of blood from several donors. Profiling relied on immunoSEQ multiplex PCR, and the TCRdb table lists in-frame clones only, not all of them. The table has 55,000 to 75,000 clones, 85% to 95% seen once. Trimming left V 4 bases short and J 8 bases short, with 7 bases between. The V gene's germline CDR1 is SGDLS and CDR2 YYNGEE. The CDR3 extends over 12 amino acids. J is TRBJ1-6 and V is TRBV9; D is ambiguous. This sequence was found in a human donor in good health. Some clones in this sample may be carry-over from other donors' samples. The sequenced sample was PBMCs. The CDR3 is CASSRGDSPLHF. DNA for the CDR3: TGTGCCAGCAGCCGGGGAGATTCACCCCTCCACTTT.